This entry is about one TCR beta chain. Germline loops: CDR1 KGHSH, CDR2 LQKENI. V was cut by 0 bases and J by 4 bases, with 12 bases left in between. The CDR3 spans 15 residues. The data were taken from a study of blood T cell repertoires in COVID-19. TCRdb keeps only in-frame clones here, not all; method: immunoSEQ multiplex PCR. The sample shows 150,000 to 160,000 clones, just under 85% of them seen only once. The sequence came from a woman aged 55-75 years with acute or convalescent COVID-19. V usage is TRBV18 and J usage is TRBJ1-2; D is unresolved. The source material was peripheral blood. The CDR3 nucleotides are TGTGCCAGCTCACCACCGAGGGTGGTACCCTATGGCTACACCTTC. Translation: CASSPPRVVPYGYTF.